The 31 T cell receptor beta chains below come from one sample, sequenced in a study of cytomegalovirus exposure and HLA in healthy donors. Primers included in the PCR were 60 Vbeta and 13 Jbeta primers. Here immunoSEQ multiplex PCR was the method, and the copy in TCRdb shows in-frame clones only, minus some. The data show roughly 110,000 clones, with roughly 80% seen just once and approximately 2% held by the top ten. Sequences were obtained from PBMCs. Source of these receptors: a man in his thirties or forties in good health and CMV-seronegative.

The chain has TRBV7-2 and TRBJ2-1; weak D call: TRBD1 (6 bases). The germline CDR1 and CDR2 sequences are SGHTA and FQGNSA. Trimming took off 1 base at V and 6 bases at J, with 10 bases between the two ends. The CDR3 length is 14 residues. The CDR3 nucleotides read TGTGCCAGCAGCTTAGTAGGGGGAGCCAATGAGCAGTTCTTC. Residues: CASSLVGGANEQFF.

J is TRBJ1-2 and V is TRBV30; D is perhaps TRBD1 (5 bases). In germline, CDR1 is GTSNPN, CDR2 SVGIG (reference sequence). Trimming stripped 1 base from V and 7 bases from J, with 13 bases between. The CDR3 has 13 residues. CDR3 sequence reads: CAWSALGGSGYTF. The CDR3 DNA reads TGTGCCTGGAGTGCCCTGGGGGGGAGTGGCTACACCTTC. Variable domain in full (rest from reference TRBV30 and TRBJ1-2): SQTIHQWPATLVQPVGSPLSLECTVEGTSNPNLYWYRQAAGRGLQLLFYSVGIGQISSEVPQNLSASRPQDRQFILSSKKLLLSDSGFYLCAWSALGGSGYTFGSGTRLTVV.

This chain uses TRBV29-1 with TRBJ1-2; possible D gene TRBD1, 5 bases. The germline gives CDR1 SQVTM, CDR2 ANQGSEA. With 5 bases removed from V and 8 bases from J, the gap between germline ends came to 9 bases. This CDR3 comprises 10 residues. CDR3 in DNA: TGCAGCGTTACGGGGGACGGCTACACCTTC. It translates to CSVTGDGYTF.

The chain's CDR3 is CASESSYEQYF. CDR3 nucleotide sequence: TGCGCCAGCGAGAGCTCCTACGAGCAGTACTTC. This chain connects TRBV10-2 to TRBJ2-7; D remains unclear. V was shortened by 8 bases and J by 0 bases, with 5 bases between the two germline ends. This CDR3 contains 11 residues. Germline V lookup: CDR1 WSHSY, CDR2 SAAADI.

The chain's CDR3 is CASSLEGQATYYGYTF. In nucleotides, the CDR3 is TGCGCCAGCAGCTTGGAAGGACAGGCGACTTACTATGGCTACACCTTC. This chain links TRBV5-1 with TRBJ1-2, with 7 bases lining up with TRBD1. CDR1 is SGHRS, CDR2 YFSETQ, per germline. The CDR3 has 16 residues. V lost 0 bases, J lost 3 bases, and 8 bases stayed unmatched.

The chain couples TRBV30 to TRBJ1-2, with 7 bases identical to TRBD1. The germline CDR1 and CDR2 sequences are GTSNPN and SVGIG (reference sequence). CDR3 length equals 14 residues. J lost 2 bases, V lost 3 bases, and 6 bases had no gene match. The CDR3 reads CAWSLGQRNYGYTF. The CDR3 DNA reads TGTGCCTGGAGCTTGGGACAGAGAAACTATGGCTACACCTTC.

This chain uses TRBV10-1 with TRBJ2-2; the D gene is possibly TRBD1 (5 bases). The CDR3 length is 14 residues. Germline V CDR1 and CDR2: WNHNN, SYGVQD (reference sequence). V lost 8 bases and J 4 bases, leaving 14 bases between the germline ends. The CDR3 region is CASGGRVGTGELFF. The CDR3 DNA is TGCGCCAGCGGCGGCAGGGTGGGCACCGGGGAGCTGTTTTTT.

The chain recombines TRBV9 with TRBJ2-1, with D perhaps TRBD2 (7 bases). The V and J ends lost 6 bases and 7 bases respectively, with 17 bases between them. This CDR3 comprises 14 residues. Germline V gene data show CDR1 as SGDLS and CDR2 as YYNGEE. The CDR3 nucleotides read TGTGCCAGCACCCAAGGGGGGGCGCTGAATGAGCAGTTCTTC. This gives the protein CASTQGGALNEQFF.

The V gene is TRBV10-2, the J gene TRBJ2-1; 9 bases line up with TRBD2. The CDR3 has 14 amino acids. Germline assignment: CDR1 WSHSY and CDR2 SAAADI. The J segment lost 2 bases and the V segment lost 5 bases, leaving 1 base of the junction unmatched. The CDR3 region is CASSPSGTYNEQFF. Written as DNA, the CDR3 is TGCGCCAGCAGTCCTAGCGGGACCTACAATGAGCAGTTCTTC.

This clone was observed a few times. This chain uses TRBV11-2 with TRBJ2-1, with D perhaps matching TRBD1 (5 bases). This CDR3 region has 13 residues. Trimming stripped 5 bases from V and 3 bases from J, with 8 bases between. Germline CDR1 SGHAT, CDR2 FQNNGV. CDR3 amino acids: CASSPDSYNEQFF. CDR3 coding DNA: TGTGCCAGCAGCCCCGACAGCTACAATGAGCAGTTCTTC. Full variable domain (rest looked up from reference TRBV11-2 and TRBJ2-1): EAGVAQSPRYKIIEKRQSVAFWCNPISGHATLYWYQQILGQGPKLLIQFQNNGVVDDSQLPKDRFSAERLKGVDSTLKIQPAKLEDSAVYLCASSPDSYNEQFFGPGTRLTVL.

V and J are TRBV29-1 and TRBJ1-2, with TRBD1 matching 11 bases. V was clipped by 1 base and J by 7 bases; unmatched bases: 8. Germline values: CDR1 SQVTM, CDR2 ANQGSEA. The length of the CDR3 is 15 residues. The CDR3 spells CSVEAQDRGRSGYTF. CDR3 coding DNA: TGCAGCGTTGAAGCTCAGGACAGGGGGCGATCTGGCTACACCTTC.

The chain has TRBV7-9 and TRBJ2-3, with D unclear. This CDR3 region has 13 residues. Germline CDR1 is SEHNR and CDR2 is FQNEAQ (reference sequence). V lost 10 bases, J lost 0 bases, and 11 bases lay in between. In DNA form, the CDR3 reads TGTGCCACCCGAGGCCACAGCACAGATACGCAGTATTTT. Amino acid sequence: CATRGHSTDTQYF.

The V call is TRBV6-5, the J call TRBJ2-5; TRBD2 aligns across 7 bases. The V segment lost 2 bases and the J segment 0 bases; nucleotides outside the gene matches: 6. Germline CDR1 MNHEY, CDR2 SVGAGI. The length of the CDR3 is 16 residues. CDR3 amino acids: CASSYATLANQETQYF. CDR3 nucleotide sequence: TGTGCCAGCAGTTACGCGACACTAGCGAACCAAGAGACCCAGTACTTC.

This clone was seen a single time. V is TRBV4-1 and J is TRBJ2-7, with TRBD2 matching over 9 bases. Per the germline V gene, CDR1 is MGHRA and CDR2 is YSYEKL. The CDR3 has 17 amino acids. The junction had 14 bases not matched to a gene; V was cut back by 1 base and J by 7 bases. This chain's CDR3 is CASSQGVRAGGGGEQYF. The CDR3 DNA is TGCGCCAGCAGCCAAGGGGTCAGAGCGGGGGGCGGCGGGGAGCAGTACTTC.

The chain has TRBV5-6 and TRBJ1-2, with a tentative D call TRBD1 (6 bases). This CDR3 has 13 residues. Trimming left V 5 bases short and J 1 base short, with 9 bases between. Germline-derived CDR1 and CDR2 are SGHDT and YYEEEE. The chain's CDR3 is CASRQGNNYGYTF. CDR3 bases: TGTGCCAGCAGACAGGGAAATAACTATGGCTACACCTTC.

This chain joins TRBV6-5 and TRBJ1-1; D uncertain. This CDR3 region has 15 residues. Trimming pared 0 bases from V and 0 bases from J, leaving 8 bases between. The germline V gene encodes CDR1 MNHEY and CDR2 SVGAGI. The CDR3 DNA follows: TGTGCCAGCAGTTACTCCCGACACTTGAACACTGAAGCTTTCTTT. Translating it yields CASSYSRHLNTEAFF.

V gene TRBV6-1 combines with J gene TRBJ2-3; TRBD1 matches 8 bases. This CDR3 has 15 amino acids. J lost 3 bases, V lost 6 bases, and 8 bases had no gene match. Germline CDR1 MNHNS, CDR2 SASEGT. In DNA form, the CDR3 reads TGTGCCAGCAGGCTACAGGGGGTTGTGACAGATACGCAGTATTTT. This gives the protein CASRLQGVVTDTQYF.

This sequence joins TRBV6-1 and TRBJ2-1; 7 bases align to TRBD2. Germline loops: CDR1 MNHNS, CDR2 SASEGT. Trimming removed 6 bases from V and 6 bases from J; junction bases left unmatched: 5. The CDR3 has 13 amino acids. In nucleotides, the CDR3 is TGTGCCAGCAGGCACGGCGGGGGCAATGAGCAGTTCTTC. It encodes CASRHGGGNEQFF.

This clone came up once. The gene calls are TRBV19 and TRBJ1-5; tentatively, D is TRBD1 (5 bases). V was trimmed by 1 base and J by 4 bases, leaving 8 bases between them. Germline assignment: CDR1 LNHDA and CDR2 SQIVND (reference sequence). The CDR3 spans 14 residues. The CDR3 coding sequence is TGTGCCAGTAGTATAGGGGGCCCTAATCAGCCCCAGCATTTT. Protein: CASSIGGPNQPQHF.

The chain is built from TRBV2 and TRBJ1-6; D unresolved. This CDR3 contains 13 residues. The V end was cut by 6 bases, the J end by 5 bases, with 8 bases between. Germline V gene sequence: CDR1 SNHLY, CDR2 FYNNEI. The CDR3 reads CASRVQNNSPLHF. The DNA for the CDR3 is TGTGCCAGCAGGGTACAAAATAATTCACCCCTCCACTTT.

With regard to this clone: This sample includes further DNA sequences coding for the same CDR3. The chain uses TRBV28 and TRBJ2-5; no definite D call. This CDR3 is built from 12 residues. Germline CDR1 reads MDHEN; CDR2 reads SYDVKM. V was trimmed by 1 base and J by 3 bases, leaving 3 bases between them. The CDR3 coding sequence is TGTGCCAGCAGTTTATTAAAAGAGACCCAGTACTTC. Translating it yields CASSLLKETQYF.

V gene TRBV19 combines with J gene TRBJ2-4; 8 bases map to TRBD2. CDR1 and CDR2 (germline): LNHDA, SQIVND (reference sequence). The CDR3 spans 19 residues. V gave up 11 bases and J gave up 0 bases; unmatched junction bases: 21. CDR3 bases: TGTGCCGGGTGGGTCGGCGGGAGGTTGGGGTGGAAAGCCAAAAACATTCAGTACTTC. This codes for CAGWVGGRLGWKAKNIQYF.

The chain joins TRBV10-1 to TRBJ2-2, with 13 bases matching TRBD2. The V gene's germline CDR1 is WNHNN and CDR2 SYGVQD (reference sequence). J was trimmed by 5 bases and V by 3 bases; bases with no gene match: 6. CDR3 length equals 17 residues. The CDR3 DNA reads TGCGCCAGCAGTGAACCCGGGACTAGCGGGATAACCGGGGAGCTGTTTTTT. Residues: CASSEPGTSGITGELFF.

CDR3 coding DNA: TGTGCCAGCAGTTCCGGACTAGCTGGTGACGAGCAGTACTTC. Translation gives CASSSGLAGDEQYF. V and J are TRBV6-5 and TRBJ2-7, with 8 bases that match TRBD2. The V gene's germline CDR1 is MNHEY and CDR2 SVGAGI. CDR3 length: 14 amino acids. V lost 4 bases, J lost 5 bases, and 7 bases stayed unmatched.

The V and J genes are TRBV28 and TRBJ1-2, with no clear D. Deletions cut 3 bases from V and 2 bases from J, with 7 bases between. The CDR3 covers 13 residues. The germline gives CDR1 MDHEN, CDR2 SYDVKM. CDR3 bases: TGTGCCAGCAGTTTTTCCCAGAACTATGGCTACACCTTC. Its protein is CASSFSQNYGYTF.

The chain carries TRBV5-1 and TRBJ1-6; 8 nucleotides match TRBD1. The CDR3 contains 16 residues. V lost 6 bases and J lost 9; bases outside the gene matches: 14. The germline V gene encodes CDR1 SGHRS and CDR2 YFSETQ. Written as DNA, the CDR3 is TGCGCCAGCACGCCCCTGGGACAGGCCTTAGGTTCACCCCTCCACTTT. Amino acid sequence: CASTPLGQALGSPLHF.

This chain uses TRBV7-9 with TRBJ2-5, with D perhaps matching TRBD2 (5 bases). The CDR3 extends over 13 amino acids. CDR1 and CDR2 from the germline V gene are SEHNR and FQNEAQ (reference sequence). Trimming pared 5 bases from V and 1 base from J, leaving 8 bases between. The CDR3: CASSPAAQETQYF. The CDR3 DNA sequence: TGTGCCAGCAGCCCAGCGGCCCAAGAGACCCAGTACTTC. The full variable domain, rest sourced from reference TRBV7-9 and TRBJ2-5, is DTGVSQNPRHKITKRGQNVTFRCDPISEHNRLYWYRQTLGQGPEFLTYFQNEAQLEKSRLLSDRFSAERPKGSFSTLEIQRTEQGDSAMYLCASSPAAQETQYFGPGTRLLVL.

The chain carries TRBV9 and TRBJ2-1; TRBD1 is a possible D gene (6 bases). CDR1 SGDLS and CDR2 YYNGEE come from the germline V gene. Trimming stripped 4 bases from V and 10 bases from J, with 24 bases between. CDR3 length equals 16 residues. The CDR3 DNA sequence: TGTGCCAGCAGCCCTCGTGAGGGGGAGCTGTTTCCGGAGCAGTTCTTC. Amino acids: CASSPREGELFPEQFF.

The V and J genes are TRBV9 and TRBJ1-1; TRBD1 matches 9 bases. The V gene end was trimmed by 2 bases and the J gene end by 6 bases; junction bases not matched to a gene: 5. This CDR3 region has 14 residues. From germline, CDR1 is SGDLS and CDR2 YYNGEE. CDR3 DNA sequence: TGTGCCAGCAGCGTTGGGACAGGGATATCTGAAGCTTTCTTT. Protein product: CASSVGTGISEAFF.

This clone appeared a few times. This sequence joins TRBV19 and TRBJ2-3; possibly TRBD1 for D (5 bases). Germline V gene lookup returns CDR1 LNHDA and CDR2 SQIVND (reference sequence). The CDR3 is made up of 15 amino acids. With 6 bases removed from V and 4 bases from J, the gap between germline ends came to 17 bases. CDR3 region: CASSPRRQSSDTQYF. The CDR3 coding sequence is TGTGCCAGTAGCCCCAGAAGACAGAGCTCAGATACGCAGTATTTT.

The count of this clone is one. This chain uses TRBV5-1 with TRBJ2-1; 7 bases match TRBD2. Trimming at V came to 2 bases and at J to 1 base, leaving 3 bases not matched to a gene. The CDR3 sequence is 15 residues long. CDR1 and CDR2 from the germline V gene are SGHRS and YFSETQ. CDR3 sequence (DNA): TGCGCCAGCAGCTTTAGTAGCGGGTCCTACAATGAGCAGTTCTTC. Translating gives CASSFSSGSYNEQFF.